This T cell receptor beta chain was sequenced during a study of CD8+ T cells in alopecia areata. Study results and caveats: Sequences from scalp samples also cover resident alphabeta T cells of normal skin.

Extracted RNA was reverse transcribed into cDNA, the sequencing template. The repertoire was sequenced with immunoSEQ multiplex PCR; TCRdb's copy has only in-frame clones and lacks some. The sample includes about 200,000 clones, more than 45% of them seen just once. About this clone: What it binds is not known.

Germline V CDR1 and CDR2: MNHEY, SVGAGI. Trimming cost V 0 bases and J 2 bases, with 4 bases left between them. There are 13 residues in the CDR3. The clonotype was recovered from a human donor with alopecia areata. This chain uses TRBV6-5 with TRBJ1-2; D remains ambiguous. The starting material was CD4+ T cells sorted from blood, obtained at week 0. CDR3 bases: TGTGCCAGCAGTTACTCGACGAACTATGGCTACACCTTC. Residues: CASSYSTNYGYTF.